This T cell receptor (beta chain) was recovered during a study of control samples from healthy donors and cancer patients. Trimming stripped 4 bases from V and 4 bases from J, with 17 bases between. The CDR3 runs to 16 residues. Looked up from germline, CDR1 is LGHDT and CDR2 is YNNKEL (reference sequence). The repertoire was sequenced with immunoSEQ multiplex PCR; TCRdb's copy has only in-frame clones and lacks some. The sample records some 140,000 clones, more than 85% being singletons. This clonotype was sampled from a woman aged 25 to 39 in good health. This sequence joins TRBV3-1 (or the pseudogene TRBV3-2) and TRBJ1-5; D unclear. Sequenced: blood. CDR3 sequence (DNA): TGTGCCAGCAGCCCTCGGGCAGATACTTCAAATCAGCCCCAGCATTTT. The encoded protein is CASSPRADTSNQPQHF.